The sequence of this T cell receptor beta chain was determined in a study of blood T cell repertoires in COVID-19. For the study at large: Acute and convalescent COVID-19 samples came from the United States, Italy and Spain. T cells, B-cell-depleted T cells, or PBMCs provided the cDNA or gDNA that served as material.

Original data processing: From reference gene primer amplification, estimates of nucleated cell counts were derived. The data were produced by immunoSEQ multiplex PCR, yet TCRdb's version contains in-frame clones alone and is incomplete. V, J and clone size derive from that table, while D and trimming were established from the DNA sequence. This sample has roughly 220,000 clones, with roughly 88% found just once. This CDR3 comprises 16 residues. Germline values: CDR1 SEHNR, CDR2 FQNEAQ (reference sequence). V dropped 5 bases and J dropped 4; count of bases not matched to a gene: 8. The sample holds one count of this clone.

The sequenced sample consisted of peripheral blood. V is TRBV7-9 and J is TRBJ2-2; 9 nucleotides align to TRBD1. The receptor's source is a man aged 30 to 45 who had recovered from COVID-19. CDR3 bases: TGTGCCAGCAGCCAACGACAGGGGGAAGGCACCGGGGAGCTGTTTTTT. Translated, it gives CASSQRQGEGTGELFF.